Following are 28 T cell receptor beta chains from one sample sequenced in a study of PD-1 blockade in classical Hodgkin lymphoma. Assay: immunoSEQ multiplex PCR; the TCRdb copy retains only in-frame clones and omits some. The data hold several thousand clones, with roughly 85% observed a single time. With no exception, relapse followed autologous stem cell transplantation in all patients, and brentuximab vedotin exposure varied. Investigators isolated CD4+ T cells from thawed PBMCs through magnetic negative selection. The sample was CD4+ T cells from blood, taken at baseline. Receptor source: a human donor with classical Hodgkin lymphoma.

The chain is built from TRBV5-1 and TRBJ2-7, with 14 bases aligning to TRBD2. Germline CDR1 reads SGHRS; CDR2 reads YFSETQ. This CDR3 is built from 16 residues. The V segment lost 0 bases and the J segment 3 bases; nucleotides outside the gene matches: 2. The CDR3 sequence: CASSLGLAGGVYEQYF. The CDR3 DNA sequence: TGCGCCAGCAGCTTGGGACTAGCGGGAGGGGTCTACGAGCAGTACTTC.

The V gene is TRBV15, the J gene TRBJ2-5; 12 bases align to TRBD2. This CDR3 spans 16 amino acids. Germline-derived CDR1 and CDR2 are LNHNV and YYDKDF (reference sequence). V trimming: 1 base; J trimming: 0 bases; junction bases outside the gene matches: 0. The CDR3 DNA reads as TGTGCCACCAGCAGAGGGACTAGCGGGAACCAAGAGACCCAGTACTTC. Translated, it gives CATSRGTSGNQETQYF.

V usage is TRBV5-1 and J usage is TRBJ2-5; 7 bases map to TRBD1. The J call may be faulty, since TRBJ2-7 better matches the DNA end. The CDR3 sequence is 12 residues long. The germline V gene encodes CDR1 SGHRS and CDR2 YFSETQ. The DNA for the CDR3 is TGCGCCAGCAGCGTACAGGGGATCGAGCAGTACTTC. This translates into CASSVQGIEQYF.

J is TRBJ1-3 and V is TRBV2; unclear D gene. CDR1 is SNHLY, CDR2 FYNNEI, per germline. The length of the CDR3 is 14 residues. V was shortened by 3 bases and J by 0 bases, with 6 bases between the two germline ends. The CDR3 nucleotides are TGTGCCAGCAGTGACGTTAGCTCTGGAAACACCATATATTTT. As protein: CASSDVSSGNTIYF. The complete variable domain, with remaining parts taken from reference TRBV2 and TRBJ1-3, reads EPEVTQTPSHQVTQMGQEVILRCVPISNHLYFYWYRQILGQKVEFLVSFYNNEISEKSEIFDDQFSVERPDGSNFTLKIRSTKLEDSAMYFCASSDVSSGNTIYFGEGSWLTVV.

The chain employs TRBV2 and TRBJ1-1; TRBD1 might be the D (5 bases). V shed 7 bases and J shed 3 bases, with 12 bases lying between them. Germline CDR1 and CDR2: SNHLY and FYNNEI. The CDR3 covers 13 residues. The CDR3 reads CASTEGRYTEAFF. The CDR3 DNA reads as TGTGCCAGCACGGAGGGACGCTACACTGAAGCTTTCTTT.

The chain couples TRBV5-1 to TRBJ2-3; 10 bases line up with TRBD2. Trimming took 1 base from V and 2 from J; bases not matched to a gene: 4. Germline values: CDR1 SGHRS, CDR2 YFSETQ. The CDR3 spans 16 residues. The CDR3 bases are TGCGCCAGCAGCTTGCGGAGCGGGAGGGCCACAGATACGCAGTATTTT. As protein: CASSLRSGRATDTQYF.

The chain uses TRBV19 and TRBJ1-1; D ambiguous. Germline loops: CDR1 LNHDA, CDR2 SQIVND (reference sequence). Trimming stripped 2 bases from V and 2 bases from J, with 6 bases between. CDR3 length: 13 residues. CDR3 sequence: CASSIRGNTEAFF. CDR3 in DNA: TGTGCCAGTAGTATACGGGGAAACACTGAAGCTTTCTTT.

The chain uses TRBV11-2 and TRBJ2-1; 9 positions match TRBD1. Germline loops: CDR1 SGHAT, CDR2 FQNNGV. The CDR3 contains 13 residues. With V trimmed by 5 bases and J by 12 bases, 8 bases remained unmatched. The CDR3 nucleotides are TGTGCCAGCAGCGCCGGGACAGGGTTTGGGCAGTTCTTC. Protein: CASSAGTGFGQFF.

The chain recombines TRBV28 with TRBJ2-7; the match to TRBD2 covers 16 bases. V dropped 4 bases and J dropped 3; count of bases not matched to a gene: 9. The CDR3 loop spans 18 amino acids. From germline, CDR1 is MDHEN and CDR2 SYDVKM. The chain's CDR3 is CASSSIKGLAGGRYEQYF. In DNA form, the CDR3 reads TGTGCCAGCAGTTCAATCAAGGGACTAGCGGGAGGGCGCTACGAGCAGTACTTC.

This sequence joins TRBV5-4 and TRBJ1-2; D is perhaps TRBD1 (5 bases). The CDR3 totals 14 residues. Germline V CDR1 and CDR2: SGHNT, YYREEE (reference sequence). V was clipped by 3 bases and J by 1 base, with 10 bases between them. CDR3 sequence: CASSSGQLNYGYTF. The CDR3 bases are TGTGCCAGCAGCTCCGGACAACTTAACTATGGCTACACCTTC. The full variable domain, rest sourced from reference TRBV5-4 and TRBJ1-2, is ETGVTQSPTHLIKTRGQQVTLRCSSQSGHNTVSWYQQALGQGPQFIFQYYREEENGRGNFPPRFSGLQFPNYSSELNVNALELDDSALYLCASSSGQLNYGYTFGSGTRLTVV.

This chain uses TRBV10-2 with TRBJ2-7; 8 bases match TRBD1. V shed 6 bases and J 5 bases; nucleotides not matched to a gene: 12. The CDR3 spans 15 residues. Germline-derived CDR1 and CDR2 are WSHSY and SAAADI. The CDR3 here is CASRNPGQAGHEQYF. The DNA for the CDR3 is TGCGCCAGCAGGAACCCGGGACAGGCTGGCCACGAGCAGTACTTC.

The rearrangement links TRBV5-5 to TRBJ1-1, with D tentatively TRBD1 (5 bases). With 0 bases removed from V and 10 bases from J, the gap between germline ends came to 13 bases. Germline V CDR1 and CDR2: SGHKS, YYEKEE (reference sequence). CDR3 size: 13 residues. This chain's CDR3 is CASSLEVSGTAFF. The DNA for the CDR3 is TGTGCCAGCAGCTTGGAGGTCTCAGGGACAGCTTTCTTT.

The rearrangement joins TRBV28 to TRBJ2-7; TRBD2 aligns across 13 bases. This CDR3 is built from 15 residues. In germline, CDR1 is MDHEN, CDR2 SYDVKM. J lost 4 bases, V lost 8 bases, and 8 bases had no gene match. The CDR3 is CASGLRTSGRYEQYF. The CDR3 region has the DNA TGTGCCAGCGGCCTCCGGACTAGCGGGAGATACGAGCAGTACTTC.

The genes are TRBV27 and TRBJ2-1; maybe TRBD2 (6 bases). From germline, CDR1 is MNHEY and CDR2 SMNVEV (reference sequence). This CDR3 has 14 amino acids. Trimming stripped 6 bases from V and 5 bases from J, with 14 bases between. CDR3 in amino acids: CASSPGASHNEQFF. CDR3 coding DNA: TGTGCCAGCAGCCCGGGAGCAAGCCACAATGAGCAGTTCTTC.

The J gene is TRBJ2-5, the V gene TRBV27; TRBD1 aligns across 8 bases. CDR3 size: 15 residues. The V gene's germline CDR1 is MNHEY and CDR2 SMNVEV (reference sequence). Trimming removed 0 bases from V and 7 bases from J; junction bases left unmatched: 7. CDR3 in amino acids: CASSLSARGLMTQYF. The CDR3 DNA sequence: TGTGCCAGCAGTTTATCGGCCAGGGGGCTGATGACCCAGTACTTC.

The chain links TRBV6-1 to TRBJ2-7; D is undetermined. The CDR3 loop spans 13 amino acids. Germline V gene lookup returns CDR1 MNHNS and CDR2 SASEGT. Deletions cut 4 bases from V and 0 bases from J, with 7 bases between. CDR3 loop: CASSASASYEQYF. The CDR3 DNA reads TGTGCCAGCAGTGCCTCAGCCTCCTACGAGCAGTACTTC.

The chain links TRBV10-3 to TRBJ2-3, with no clear D. Germline loops: CDR1 ENHRY, CDR2 SYGVKD. The V end was cut by 6 bases, the J end by 5 bases, with 12 bases between. The CDR3 covers 13 residues. This CDR3 is CAISPLGGDTQYF. CDR3 DNA sequence: TGTGCCATCAGCCCGCTGGGTGGAGATACGCAGTATTTT.

CDR3 sequence (DNA): TGTGCCAGTAGTATAGGTGAGACAGCGACGGGCTCTGGAAACACCATATATTTT. Translated: CASSIGETATGSGNTIYF. The chain couples TRBV19 to TRBJ1-3, with D perhaps matching TRBD1 (5 bases). Between the trimmed V and J ends, which lost 1 base and 0 bases, there was a span of 16 bases. Germline CDR1 LNHDA, CDR2 SQIVND (reference sequence). The CDR3 is 18 residues long.

V and J are TRBV6-5 and TRBJ1-2; perhaps TRBD1 as D (6 bases). The length of the CDR3 is 14 residues. CDR1 is MNHEY, CDR2 SVGAGI, per germline. Trimming took 7 bases from V and 2 from J, leaving 14 bases between them. The CDR3 nucleotides are TGTGCCAGCAATACTGATAGGGGGAACTATGGCTACACCTTC. Residues: CASNTDRGNYGYTF.

This clone was counted only a few times. CDR3 loop: CASSPAAGVGNEQYF. The CDR3 DNA sequence: TGTGCCAGCAGTCCGGCGGCGGGAGTGGGTAACGAGCAGTACTTC. The chain joins TRBV6-5 to TRBJ2-7; TRBD2 matches at 7 bases. Per germline, CDR1 MNHEY and CDR2 SVGAGI. The V and J ends lost 5 bases and 5 bases, in that order; junction bases with no gene match: 12. The CDR3 covers 15 residues.

This clone was picked up one time. The rearrangement joins TRBV18 to TRBJ2-5, with 7 bases lining up with TRBD1. Germline assignment: CDR1 KGHSH and CDR2 LQKENI. After removal of 4 bases from V and 0 bases from J, the junction contained 2 bases not matched to a gene. This CDR3 has 14 amino acids. CDR3 sequence reads: CASSLQGYQETQYF. The CDR3 nucleotides read TGTGCCAGCTCACTACAGGGGTACCAAGAGACCCAGTACTTC. The full variable domain, completed using reference TRBV18 and TRBJ2-5, is NAGVMQNPRHLVRRRGQEARLRCSPMKGHSHVYWYRQLPEEGLKFMVYLQKENIIDESGMPKERFSAEFPKEGPSILRIQQVVRGDSAAYFCASSLQGYQETQYFGPGTRLLVL.

The gene calls are TRBV4-1 and TRBJ1-2; D not resolved. Germline CDR1 MGHRA, CDR2 YSYEKL. Trimming shortened V by 0 bases and J by 4 bases, and 24 bases separated the two germline ends. This CDR3 has 19 residues. For the CDR3, the DNA is TGCGCCAGCAGCCAAGATCAGTATAGGCAGACCCGCCGTCGCTATGGCTACACCTTC. Protein: CASSQDQYRQTRRRYGYTF.

This clone was seen a handful of times. The V call is TRBV29-1, the J call TRBJ2-3; 9 positions match TRBD2. CDR3 length: 15 residues. Germline V gives CDR1 SQVTM, CDR2 ANQGSEA. V lost 5 bases, J lost 4 bases, and 10 bases stayed unmatched. DNA of the CDR3: TGCAGCGTTTCTTTGGCGGGAGGGAAATCAGATACGCAGTATTTT. This codes for CSVSLAGGKSDTQYF.

The chain combines TRBV5-8 with TRBJ2-7; D may be TRBD2 (6 bases). Germline loops: CDR1 SGHTS, CDR2 YDEGEE. The V gene lost 2 bases and the J gene lost 4 bases, with 7 bases spanning the gap. The CDR3 covers 12 residues. The DNA for the CDR3 is TGTGCCAGCAGCTTAGGGACTTACGAGCAGTACTTC. As protein: CASSLGTYEQYF.

The chain recombines TRBV7-9 with TRBJ1-2, with TRBD1 matching over 8 bases. The CDR3 has 12 residues. The V segment lost 10 bases and the J segment 7 bases; nucleotides outside the gene matches: 8. Germline V gives CDR1 SEHNR, CDR2 FQNEAQ (reference sequence). CDR3 in amino acids: CATTQGAGGYTF. The DNA of the CDR3 is TGTGCCACCACTCAGGGGGCTGGTGGCTACACCTTC.

The chain recombines TRBV6-5 with TRBJ1-2; 7 positions agree with TRBD1. The V gene's germline CDR1 is MNHEY and CDR2 SVGAGI. CDR3 length equals 15 residues. After removal of 5 bases from V and 3 bases from J, the junction contained 9 bases not matched to a gene. CDR3 nucleotides: TGTGCCAGCAGTGCCCAGACAGGGACACACTATGGCTACACCTTC. This codes for CASSAQTGTHYGYTF.

The chain employs TRBV6-6 and TRBJ1-4; D is unclear. Trimming stripped 0 bases from V and 2 bases from J, with 10 bases between. The CDR3 loop spans 16 amino acids. CDR1 is MNHNY and CDR2 is SVGAGI in the germline V gene (reference sequence). The CDR3 nucleotides read TGTGCCAGCAGTTACTCTCGGAAGGCGACTAATGAAAAACTGTTTTTT. It yields the protein CASSYSRKATNEKLFF.

This clone was seen more than once but under ten times. The same CDR3 also results from other DNA sequences found in this sample. V usage is TRBV11-2 and J usage is TRBJ1-1; TRBD1 matches at 7 bases. V gave up 7 bases and J gave up 5 bases; unmatched junction bases: 7. Germline loops: CDR1 SGHAT, CDR2 FQNNGV. This CDR3 has 13 amino acids. This CDR3 is CASTGQGETEAFF. CDR3 nucleotides: TGTGCCAGCACGGGGCAGGGGGAAACTGAAGCTTTCTTT.